Following are 21 T cell receptor beta chains from one sample sequenced in a study of blood T cell repertoires in COVID-19. Clones were sequenced by immunoSEQ multiplex PCR, and TCRdb holds only the in-frame ones, with some missing. The sample has about 190,000 clones; 89% are singletons. Sequencing used peripheral blood. All receptors come from a middle-aged man with acute or convalescent COVID-19.

This chain uses TRBV18 with TRBJ1-1; 9 nucleotides match TRBD1. V lost 3 bases to trimming and J lost 7 bases; unmatched junction nucleotides: 6. Germline CDR1 is KGHSH and CDR2 is LQKENI. There are 14 residues in the CDR3. CDR3 loop: CASSPLQGAHEAFF. The CDR3 DNA reads TGTGCCAGCTCACCCCTACAGGGGGCACATGAAGCTTTCTTT.

V gene TRBV7-9 combines with J gene TRBJ1-2, with 9 bases aligning to TRBD1. There are 15 residues in the CDR3. Germline CDR1 SEHNR, CDR2 FQNEAQ (reference sequence). Trimming cost V 1 base and J 3 bases; bases outside gene matches: 3. CDR3 sequence: CASSLDGQGYYGYTF. The CDR3 DNA is TGTGCCAGCAGCTTAGACGGACAGGGGTACTATGGCTACACCTTC.

In its sample, this clone was seen once. The chain couples TRBV2 to TRBJ1-3, with D possibly being TRBD1 (5 bases). Germline assignment: CDR1 SNHLY and CDR2 FYNNEI. The length of the CDR3 is 15 residues. The germline V and J ends were trimmed by 2 bases and 3 bases, with 11 bases remaining between them. The CDR3 DNA reads as TGTGCCAGCAGTGAATCAACAGGCCATGGAAACACCATATATTTT. Residues: CASSESTGHGNTIYF. The whole variable domain, remainder taken from reference TRBV2 and TRBJ1-3, is EPEVTQTPSHQVTQMGQEVILRCVPISNHLYFYWYRQILGQKVEFLVSFYNNEISEKSEIFDDQFSVERPDGSNFTLKIRSTKLEDSAMYFCASSESTGHGNTIYFGEGSWLTVV.

The V and J genes are TRBV30 and TRBJ1-4; TRBD1 matches 7 bases. The CDR3 has 13 residues. CDR1 GTSNPN and CDR2 SVGIG come from the germline V gene (reference sequence). V trimming: 5 bases; J trimming: 1 base; junction bases outside the gene matches: 1. The CDR3 protein is CAWGTVTNEKLFF. CDR3 sequence (DNA): TGTGCCTGGGGGACAGTAACTAATGAAAAACTGTTTTTT.

The chain is built from TRBV29-1 and TRBJ2-5; the D gene is possibly TRBD1 (5 bases). The germline CDR1 and CDR2 sequences are SQVTM and ANQGSEA. The CDR3 has 13 amino acids. Deletions cut 6 bases from V and 4 bases from J, with 15 bases between. The CDR3: CSVVGRVRETQYF. The CDR3 DNA is TGCAGCGTGGTGGGCAGGGTACGAGAGACCCAGTACTTC.

The chain recombines TRBV24-1 with TRBJ2-4, with a possible D match to TRBD2 (7 bases). Germline CDR1 KGHDR, CDR2 SFDVKD. Trimming stripped 9 bases from V and 7 bases from J, with 15 bases between. The CDR3 contains 13 residues. CDR3 sequence reads: CATAGEGDNIQYF. The CDR3 DNA reads TGTGCCACCGCCGGGGAGGGGGATAACATTCAGTACTTC.

As DNA, the CDR3 is TGTGCCAGCAGCCCAGACAGGGGGCAGTCATGGAACACTGAAGCTTTCTTT. This gives the protein CASSPDRGQSWNTEAFF. The chain couples TRBV7-2 to TRBJ1-1, with TRBD1 matching 10 bases. The CDR3 runs to 17 residues. J lost 1 base, V lost 5 bases, and 10 bases had no gene match. Germline CDR1 reads SGHTA; CDR2 reads FQGNSA. Complete variable domain (other parts from reference TRBV7-2 and TRBJ1-1): GAGVSQSPSNKVTEKGKDVELRCDPISGHTALYWYRQSLGQGLEFLIYFQGNSAPDKSGLPSDRFSAERTGGSVSTLTIQRTQQEDSAVYLCASSPDRGQSWNTEAFFGQGTRLTVV.

This clone was found a few times. The genes are TRBV4-3 and TRBJ1-2, with D unclear. This CDR3 is built from 14 residues. Per germline, CDR1 LGHNA and CDR2 YSLEER. Trimming removed 0 bases from V and 8 bases from J, with 13 bases in between. The CDR3 region has the DNA TGCGCCAGCAGCCAAGATCGTACTCGAGGAGGCTACACCTTC. Translated: CASSQDRTRGGYTF.

CDR3 loop: CASRPASGDTQYF. The CDR3, as DNA: TGTGCCAGCAGGCCCGCCTCGGGAGATACGCAGTATTTT. V usage is TRBV12-3 or TRBV12-4 and J usage is TRBJ2-3; D is undetermined. The CDR3 length is 13 residues. V was cut by 6 bases and J by 5 bases, with 12 bases left in between.

The chain combines TRBV2 with TRBJ2-5, with 7 bases fitting TRBD1. Trimming cost V 5 bases and J 4 bases; bases outside gene matches: 10. The CDR3 spans 15 residues. Germline V gene sequence: CDR1 SNHLY, CDR2 FYNNEI. CDR3 loop: CASSNRGGGGETQYF. The CDR3 DNA sequence: TGTGCCAGCAGTAACCGAGGGGGCGGAGGAGAGACCCAGTACTTC.

This clone was recorded only once. V is TRBV11-3 and J is TRBJ1-1; the match to TRBD1 covers 8 bases. CDR1 and CDR2 from the germline V gene are SGHNT and YENEEA. CDR3 length equals 13 residues. The ends lost 5 bases at V and 5 bases at J; junction bases unmatched: 4. DNA of the CDR3: TGTGCCAGCAGCCAGGACAGGGCAACTGAAGCTTTCTTT. It specifies CASSQDRATEAFF.

The genes are TRBV15 and TRBJ2-7; possibly TRBD1 for D (6 bases). Trimming shortened V by 5 bases and J by 3 bases, and 11 bases separated the two germline ends. The CDR3 is 13 amino acids. The germline gives CDR1 LNHNV, CDR2 YYDKDF (reference sequence). CDR3 nucleotides: TGTGCCACCAGCCGGACAGAGGACTACGAGCAGTACTTC. Protein product: CATSRTEDYEQYF.

This sequence joins TRBV4-3 and TRBJ1-2, with D uncertain. CDR3 length: 13 amino acids. CDR1 is LGHNA, CDR2 YSLEER, per germline. Trimming stripped 3 bases from V and 3 bases from J, with 8 bases between. The CDR3 loop reads CASSQIGDYGYTF. In nucleotides, the CDR3 is TGCGCCAGCAGCCAGATAGGAGACTATGGCTACACCTTC.

The CDR3 DNA reads TGCAGCGTTGTAGTCCAGGGGACCAACTATGGCTACACCTTC. Translating it yields CSVVVQGTNYGYTF. This chain joins TRBV29-1 and TRBJ1-2, with D tentatively TRBD1 (6 bases). V was trimmed by 4 bases and J by 2 bases, leaving 14 bases between them. Germline V gene sequence: CDR1 SQVTM, CDR2 ANQGSEA. The CDR3 extends over 14 amino acids.

The CDR3 coding sequence is TGTGCCAGCAGCTTAGGACAGCAGCTTAACTATGGCTACACCTTC. It is translated as CASSLGQQLNYGYTF. J is TRBJ1-2 and V is TRBV13; D gene unclear. CDR1 and CDR2 (germline): PRHDT, FYEKMQ (reference sequence). This CDR3 is built from 15 residues. Trimming took 0 bases from V and 1 from J, leaving 9 bases between them.

CDR3: CASSRGQGRDYEQYF. The CDR3 DNA is TGTGCCAGCAGCCGCGGACAGGGCAGGGACTACGAGCAGTACTTC. The chain uses TRBV11-3 and TRBJ2-7, with 8 bases matching TRBD1. Germline loops: CDR1 SGHNT, CDR2 YENEEA. This CDR3 has 15 residues. J lost 3 bases, V lost 5 bases, and 9 bases had no gene match.

The rearrangement uses TRBV2 and TRBJ2-4; 11 nucleotides agree with TRBD1. Germline V gene sequence: CDR1 SNHLY, CDR2 FYNNEI. Trimming took 5 bases from V and 6 from J; bases not matched to a gene: 6. The CDR3 is 15 amino acids. The CDR3 sequence is CASSYGQGAGNIQYF. The CDR3 DNA is TGTGCCAGCAGTTACGGACAGGGGGCGGGAAACATTCAGTACTTC.

This sequence joins TRBV24-1 and TRBJ2-5, with 7 bases that match TRBD1. The CDR3 loop spans 17 amino acids. Trimming took 4 bases from V and 2 from J; bases not matched to a gene: 12. Germline V lookup: CDR1 KGHDR, CDR2 SFDVKD. The CDR3 is CATSDPQTDRVQETQYF. CDR3 DNA: TGTGCCACCAGTGACCCCCAAACAGACAGGGTGCAAGAGACCCAGTACTTC.

The rearrangement uses TRBV6-5 and TRBJ2-5, with TRBD1 as a possible D gene (5 bases). The CDR3 extends over 14 amino acids. Trimming removed 6 bases from V and 3 bases from J, with 14 bases in between. Per germline, CDR1 MNHEY and CDR2 SVGAGI. In nucleotides, the CDR3 is TGTGCCAGCAGAGGCAGGGTCATCGAAGAGACCCAGTACTTC. Its translation is CASRGRVIEETQYF.

This clone appeared a single time. V usage is TRBV5-1 and J usage is TRBJ2-4; maybe TRBD2 (6 bases). Trimming removed 1 base from V and 6 bases from J, with 17 bases in between. The CDR3 is 16 residues long. Looked up from germline, CDR1 is SGHRS and CDR2 is YFSETQ. The CDR3 reads CASSLPGAGMGNIQYF. The CDR3 DNA sequence: TGCGCCAGCAGCTTGCCCGGGGCGGGGATGGGAAACATTCAGTACTTC.

J is TRBJ1-5 and V is TRBV28; no clear D. The CDR3 spans 16 residues. From germline, CDR1 is MDHEN and CDR2 SYDVKM. Trimming removed 0 bases at V and 2 bases at J, with 11 bases between. The CDR3 region is CASSLWRGVGNQPQHF. The CDR3 coding sequence is TGTGCCAGCAGTTTATGGCGGGGAGTGGGCAATCAGCCCCAGCATTTT.